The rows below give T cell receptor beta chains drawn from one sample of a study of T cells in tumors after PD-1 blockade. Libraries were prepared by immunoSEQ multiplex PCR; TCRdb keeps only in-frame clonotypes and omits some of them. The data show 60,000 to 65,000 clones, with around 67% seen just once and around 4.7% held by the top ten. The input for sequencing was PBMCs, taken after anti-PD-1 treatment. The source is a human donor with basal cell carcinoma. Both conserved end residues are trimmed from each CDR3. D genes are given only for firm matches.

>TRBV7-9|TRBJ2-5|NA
ASAKETQY
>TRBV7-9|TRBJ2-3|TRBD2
ASSLAGGGDTQY
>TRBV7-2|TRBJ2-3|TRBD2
ASSFYGGTTDTQY
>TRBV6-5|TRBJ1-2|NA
ASSYSGHRGYGYT
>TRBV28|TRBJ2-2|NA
ASSFHRLDRNTGELF
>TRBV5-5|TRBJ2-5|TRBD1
ASSFTGGRETQY
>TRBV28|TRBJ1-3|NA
ASRTPGTPFSGNTIY
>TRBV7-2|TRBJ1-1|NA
ASSRDSRNTEAF
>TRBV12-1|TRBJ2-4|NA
ASSSNRGLGAKNIQY
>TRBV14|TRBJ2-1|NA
ASSQDRGFSYNEQF
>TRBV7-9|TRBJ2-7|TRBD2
ASSLDGLSGGNEQY
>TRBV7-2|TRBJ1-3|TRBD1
ASSLGQGFGNTIY
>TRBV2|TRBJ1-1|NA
ASSETLSRLRAF
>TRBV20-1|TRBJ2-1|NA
SAGEHEQF
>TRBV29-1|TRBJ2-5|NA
SVFVDRGTQY
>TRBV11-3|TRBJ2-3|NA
ASSLRGAKETDTQY
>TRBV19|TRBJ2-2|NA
ASSRRGGTGELF
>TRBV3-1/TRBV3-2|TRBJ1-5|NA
ASSQQGWGSNQPQH
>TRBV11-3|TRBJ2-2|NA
ASSLGAAGGELF
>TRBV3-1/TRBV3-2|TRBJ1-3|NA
ASSQDGRANTIY
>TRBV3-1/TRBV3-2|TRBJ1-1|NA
ASSQGQRMNTEAF
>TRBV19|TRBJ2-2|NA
ASSTGGFQDGELF
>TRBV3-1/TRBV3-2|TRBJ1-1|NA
ASSQGNTEAF
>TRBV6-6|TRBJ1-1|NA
ASSYEGVEAF
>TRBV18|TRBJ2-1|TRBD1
ASSPPTGGHNEQF
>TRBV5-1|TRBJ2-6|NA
ASRPPGAGANVLT
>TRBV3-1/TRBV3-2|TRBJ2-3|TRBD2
ASSRTSGGAADTQY
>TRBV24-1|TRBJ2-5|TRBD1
ATSDALGGGETQY
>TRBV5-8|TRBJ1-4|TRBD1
ASSPLAGTGDDEKLF
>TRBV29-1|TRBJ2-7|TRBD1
SVVPGQGYEQY
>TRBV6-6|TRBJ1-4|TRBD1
ASSYGAGGGEKLF
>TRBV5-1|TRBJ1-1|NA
ASSLVLTPGSTEAF
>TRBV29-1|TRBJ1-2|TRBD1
STRIQGAEGGYT
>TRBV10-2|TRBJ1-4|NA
ASSEWGRNNEKLF
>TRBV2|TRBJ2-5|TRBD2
ASSVGLAGEETQY
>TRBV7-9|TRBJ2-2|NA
ASSLELVYTGELF
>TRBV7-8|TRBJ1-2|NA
ASSPGLRVYGYT
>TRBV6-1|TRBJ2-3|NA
ASSEGRASTDTQY
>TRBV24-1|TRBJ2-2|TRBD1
ATSEYRGGELF
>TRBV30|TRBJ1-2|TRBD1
AWGWTGLDYGYT
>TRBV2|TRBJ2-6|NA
ASGGIVGANVLT
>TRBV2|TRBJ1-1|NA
ASSAVNTEAF
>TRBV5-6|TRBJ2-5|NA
ASSLETGPETQY
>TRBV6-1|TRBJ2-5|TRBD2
ASSDEGLAVWTQY
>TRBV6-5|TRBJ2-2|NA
ASSYSGRGGELF
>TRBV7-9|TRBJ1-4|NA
ASATNEKLF
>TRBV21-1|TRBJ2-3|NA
ASSKAPSGGPSTDTQY
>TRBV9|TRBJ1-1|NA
ASSVVGVANTEAF
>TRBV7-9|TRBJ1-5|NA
ASSLGVALGDSNQPQH
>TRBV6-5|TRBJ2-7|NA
ASSSPGTYEQY
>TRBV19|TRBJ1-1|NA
ASSPTGQGTEAF
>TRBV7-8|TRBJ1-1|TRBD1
ASSPSGQGVTEAF
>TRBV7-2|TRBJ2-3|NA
ASSLSQSTDTQY